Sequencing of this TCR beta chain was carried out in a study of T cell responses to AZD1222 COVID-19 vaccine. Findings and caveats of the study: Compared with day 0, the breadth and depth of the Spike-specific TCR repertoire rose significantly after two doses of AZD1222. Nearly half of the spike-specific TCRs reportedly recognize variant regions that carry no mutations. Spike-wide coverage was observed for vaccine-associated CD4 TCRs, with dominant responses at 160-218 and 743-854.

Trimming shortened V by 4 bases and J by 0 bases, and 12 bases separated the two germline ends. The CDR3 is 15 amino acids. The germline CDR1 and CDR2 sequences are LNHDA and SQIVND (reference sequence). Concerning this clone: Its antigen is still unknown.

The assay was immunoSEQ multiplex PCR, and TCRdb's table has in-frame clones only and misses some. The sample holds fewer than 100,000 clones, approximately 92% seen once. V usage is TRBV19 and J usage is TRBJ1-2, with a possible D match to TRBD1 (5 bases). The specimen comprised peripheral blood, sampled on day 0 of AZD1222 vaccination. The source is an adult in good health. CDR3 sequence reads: CASSTPGPTNYGYTF. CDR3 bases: TGTGCCAGTAGTACACCGGGACCGACTAACTATGGCTACACCTTC.